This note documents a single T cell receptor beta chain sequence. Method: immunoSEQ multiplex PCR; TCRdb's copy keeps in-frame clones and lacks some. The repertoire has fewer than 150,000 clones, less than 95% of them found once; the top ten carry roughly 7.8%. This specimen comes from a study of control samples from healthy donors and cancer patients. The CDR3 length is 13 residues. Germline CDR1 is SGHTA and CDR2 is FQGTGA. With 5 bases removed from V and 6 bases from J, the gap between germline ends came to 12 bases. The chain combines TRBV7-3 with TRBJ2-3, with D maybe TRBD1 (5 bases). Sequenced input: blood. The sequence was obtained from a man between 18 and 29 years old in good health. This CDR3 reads CASSVQPGDTQYF. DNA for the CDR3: TGTGCCAGCAGCGTACAACCAGGGGATACGCAGTATTTT.